This T cell receptor (beta chain) was recovered during a study of patients and donors after allogeneic stem cell transplantation. Via MiXCR, TCRdb re-called the RT-PCR reads, giving one row per CDR3 protein. The profile covers 70,000 or so distinct CDR3 sequences, with more than 25% appearing a single time and more than 25% taken by the ten largest. There are a few counts of this clonotype. The CDR3 extends over 13 amino acids. The V and J ends lost 5 bases and 2 bases respectively, with 9 bases between them. Looked up from germline, CDR1 is SGHAT and CDR2 is FQNNGV. This TCR was sampled from a human donor who was either an allogeneic HSCT recipient or a stem cell or donor lymphocyte infusion donor (not recorded which). It is not recorded whose cells these are; they may come from a transplant donor. Sequences were obtained from blood, either unsorted or a sorted T cell fraction (not recorded which). The chain recombines TRBV11-2 with TRBJ1-1; TRBD1 is a possible D gene (6 bases). The CDR3 here is CASSQQGNTEAFF. The CDR3 DNA sequence: TGTGCCAGCAGCCAACAGGGCAACACTGAAGCTTTCTTT.